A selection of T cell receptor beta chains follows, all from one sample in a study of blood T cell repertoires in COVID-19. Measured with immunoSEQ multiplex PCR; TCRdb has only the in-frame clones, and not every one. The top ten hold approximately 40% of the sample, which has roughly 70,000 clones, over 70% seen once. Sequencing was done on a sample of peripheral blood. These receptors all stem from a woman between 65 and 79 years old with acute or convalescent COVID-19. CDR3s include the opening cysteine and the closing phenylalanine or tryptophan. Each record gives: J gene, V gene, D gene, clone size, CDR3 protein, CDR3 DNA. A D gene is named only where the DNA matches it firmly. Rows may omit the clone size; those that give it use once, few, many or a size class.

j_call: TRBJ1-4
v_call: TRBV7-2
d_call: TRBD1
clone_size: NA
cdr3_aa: CASSLDSGQGARKLFF
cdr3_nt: TGTGCCAGCAGCTTAGATTCAGGACAGGGGGCGCGTAAACTGTTTTTT

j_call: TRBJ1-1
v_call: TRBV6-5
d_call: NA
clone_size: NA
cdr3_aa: CASSLKKANTEAFF
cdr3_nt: TGTGCCAGCAGTCTCAAAAAAGCGAACACTGAAGCTTTCTTT

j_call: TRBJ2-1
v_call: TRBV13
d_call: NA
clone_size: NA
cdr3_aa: CASTHQGGDRFYNEQFF
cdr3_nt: TGTGCCAGCACCCACCAGGGGGGAGATAGGTTTTACAATGAGCAGTTCTTC

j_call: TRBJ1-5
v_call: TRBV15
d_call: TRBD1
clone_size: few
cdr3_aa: CATSEFGQGDNQPQHF
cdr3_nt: TGTGCCACCAGCGAATTTGGACAGGGCGATAATCAGCCCCAGCATTTT

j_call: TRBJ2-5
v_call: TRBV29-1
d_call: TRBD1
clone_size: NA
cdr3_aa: CSVEADRGRLETQYF
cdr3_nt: TGCAGCGTTGAAGCGGACAGGGGGCGCTTAGAGACCCAGTACTTC

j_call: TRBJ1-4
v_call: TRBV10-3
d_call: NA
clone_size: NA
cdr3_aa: CAISELGGDEKLFF
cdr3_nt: TGTGCCATCAGTGAACTAGGGGGGGATGAAAAACTGTTTTTT

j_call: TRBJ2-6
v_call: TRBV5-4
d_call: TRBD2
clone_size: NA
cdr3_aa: CASSSLGRAGANVLTF
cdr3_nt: TGTGCCAGCAGCTCCCTTGGGAGGGCTGGGGCCAACGTCCTGACTTTC

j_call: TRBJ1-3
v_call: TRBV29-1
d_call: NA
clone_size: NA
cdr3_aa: CSVESGGNTIYF
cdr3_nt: TGCAGCGTTGAAAGCGGTGGAAACACCATATATTTT

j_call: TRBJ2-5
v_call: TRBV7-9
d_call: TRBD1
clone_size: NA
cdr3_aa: CASSLGQGREETQYF
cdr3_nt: TGTGCCAGCAGCTTAGGACAGGGGAGAGAAGAGACCCAGTACTTC

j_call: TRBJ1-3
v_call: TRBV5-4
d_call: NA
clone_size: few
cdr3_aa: CASSYNRGPSSGNTIYF
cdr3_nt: TGTGCCAGCAGCTATAACCGGGGTCCGAGCTCTGGAAACACCATATATTTT

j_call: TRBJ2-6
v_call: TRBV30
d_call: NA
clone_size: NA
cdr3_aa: CAWSQSPGSGANVLTF
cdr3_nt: TGTGCCTGGAGTCAGTCCCCAGGCTCTGGGGCCAACGTCCTGACTTTC

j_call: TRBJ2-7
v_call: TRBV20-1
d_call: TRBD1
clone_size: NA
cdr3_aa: CSASGRGQYEQYF
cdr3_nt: TGCAGTGCTAGTGGCAGGGGGCAATACGAGCAGTACTTC

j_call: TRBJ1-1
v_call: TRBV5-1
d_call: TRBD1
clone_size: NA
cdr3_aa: CASSLAGGPEAFF
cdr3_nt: TGCGCCAGCAGCTTGGCAGGGGGCCCTGAAGCTTTCTTT

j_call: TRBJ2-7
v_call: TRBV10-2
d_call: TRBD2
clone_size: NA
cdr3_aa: CASSERTSGSREQYF
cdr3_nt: TGCGCCAGCAGTGAAAGGACTAGCGGATCTAGGGAGCAGTACTTC

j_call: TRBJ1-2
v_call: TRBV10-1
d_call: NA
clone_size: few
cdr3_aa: CASSDEGDPYGYTF
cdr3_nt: TGCGCCAGCAGTGATGAGGGGGACCCCTATGGCTACACCTTC

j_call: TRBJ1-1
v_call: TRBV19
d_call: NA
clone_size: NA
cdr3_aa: CVTSRGGNTEAFF
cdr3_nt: TGTGTCACTTCTCGGGGAGGGAACACTGAAGCTTTCTTT

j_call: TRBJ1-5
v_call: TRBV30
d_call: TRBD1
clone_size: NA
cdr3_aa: CAWIVMTGPRVQPQHF
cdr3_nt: TGTGCCTGGATTGTCATGACAGGGCCAAGGGTTCAGCCCCAGCATTTT

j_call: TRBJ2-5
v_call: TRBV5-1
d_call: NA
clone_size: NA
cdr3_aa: CASSLDRGGIQETQYF
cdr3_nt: TGCGCCAGCAGCTTGGACCGTGGAGGCATCCAAGAGACCCAGTACTTC

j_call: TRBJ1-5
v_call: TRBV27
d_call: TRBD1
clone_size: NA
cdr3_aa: CASRDRSLKGNQPQHF
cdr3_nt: TGTGCCAGCCGGGACAGGAGCCTTAAAGGCAATCAGCCCCAGCATTTT

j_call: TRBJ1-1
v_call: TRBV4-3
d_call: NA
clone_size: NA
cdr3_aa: CASSQGVTGNTEAFF
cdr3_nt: TGCGCCAGCAGCCAAGGGGTTACGGGGAACACTGAAGCTTTCTTT

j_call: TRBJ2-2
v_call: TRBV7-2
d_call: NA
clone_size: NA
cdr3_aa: CASRFAGYTGELFF
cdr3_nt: TGTGCCAGCAGGTTCGCGGGGTACACCGGGGAGCTGTTTTTT

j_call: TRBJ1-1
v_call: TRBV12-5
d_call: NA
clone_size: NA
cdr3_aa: CASGSQLAGLKDTEAFF
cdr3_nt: TGTGCTAGTGGCTCTCAGTTAGCGGGATTAAAGGATACTGAAGCTTTCTTT

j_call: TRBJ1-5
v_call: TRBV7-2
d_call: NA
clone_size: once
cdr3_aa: CASSLGGRGYQPQHF
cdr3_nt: TGTGCCAGCAGCTTAGGGGGCAGGGGATACCAGCCCCAGCATTTT

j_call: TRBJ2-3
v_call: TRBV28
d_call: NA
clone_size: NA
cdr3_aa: CALSRSDTDTQYF
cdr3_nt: TGTGCCCTAAGCCGGAGTGACACAGATACGCAGTATTTT

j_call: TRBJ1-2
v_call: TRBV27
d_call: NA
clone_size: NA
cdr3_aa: CATHPQGINYGYTF
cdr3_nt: TGTGCCACCCACCCCCAGGGAATTAACTATGGCTACACCTTC

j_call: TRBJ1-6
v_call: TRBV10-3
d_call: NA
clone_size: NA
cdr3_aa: CAISENPGWSPLHF
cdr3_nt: TGTGCCATCAGTGAGAACCCAGGGTGGTCACCCCTCCACTTT

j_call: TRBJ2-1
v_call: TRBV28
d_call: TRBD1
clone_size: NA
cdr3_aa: CASIMDRDNEQFF
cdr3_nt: TGTGCCAGCATTATGGACAGGGACAATGAGCAGTTCTTC

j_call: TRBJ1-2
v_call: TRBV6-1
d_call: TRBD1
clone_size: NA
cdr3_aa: CASSEATRQGTYGYTF
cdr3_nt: TGTGCCAGCAGTGAAGCGACAAGACAGGGGACCTATGGCTACACCTTC

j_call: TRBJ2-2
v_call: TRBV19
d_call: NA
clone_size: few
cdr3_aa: CASRPITNTGELFF
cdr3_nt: TGTGCCAGTAGACCTATCACGAACACCGGGGAGCTGTTTTTT

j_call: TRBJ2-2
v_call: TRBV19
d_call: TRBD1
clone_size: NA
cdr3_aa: CASSARTGGLTGELFF
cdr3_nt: TGTGCCAGTAGTGCCCGGACAGGGGGTCTCACCGGGGAGCTGTTTTTT

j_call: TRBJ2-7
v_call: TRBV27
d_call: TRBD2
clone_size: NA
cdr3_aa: CASSSKWTSSSYEQYF
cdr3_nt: TGTGCCAGCAGTTCGAAGTGGACTAGCAGTTCCTACGAGCAGTACTTC